The sequence of this T cell receptor beta chain was determined in a study of blood T cell repertoires in COVID-19. Study-level background: The study drew acute and convalescent COVID-19 samples from the United States, Italy and Spain.

Clones were sequenced by immunoSEQ multiplex PCR, and TCRdb holds only the in-frame ones, with some missing. The table shows 290,000 or so clones, with around nine tenths occurring only once. The V gene lost 4 bases and the J gene lost 4 bases, with 13 bases spanning the gap. This CDR3 spans 14 amino acids. Germline loops: CDR1 LNHDA, CDR2 SQIVND (reference sequence). The material sequenced was peripheral blood. The chain has TRBV19 and TRBJ1-1; D ambiguous. The TCR originated in a man in his 70s with acute or convalescent COVID-19. CDR3 DNA sequence: TGTGCCAGTAGTACCGCCGAGGCCTTCACTGAAGCTTTCTTT. Translated: CASSTAEAFTEAFF.